A single sample is the source of the 3 T cell receptor beta chains below, sequenced in a study of cytomegalovirus exposure and HLA in healthy donors. PCR employed 60 Vbeta and 13 Jbeta primers. Clones were sequenced by immunoSEQ multiplex PCR, and TCRdb holds only the in-frame ones, with some missing. The sample records 55,000 to 70,000 clones, roughly 70% being singletons. The sample comprised PBMCs. These receptor sequences come from a woman aged 55 to 70 in good health and CMV-seropositive.

This chain links TRBV29-1 with TRBJ1-1; 7 bases map to TRBD1. Trimming cost V 6 bases and J 2 bases; bases outside gene matches: 12. From germline, CDR1 is SQVTM and CDR2 ANQGSEA. The CDR3 loop spans 15 amino acids. CDR3: CSVTDRVGGNTEAFF. The CDR3 DNA follows: TGCAGCGTGACCGACAGGGTTGGAGGAAACACTGAAGCTTTCTTT.

This clone turned up a few times. The chain recombines TRBV29-1 with TRBJ2-2; D unresolved. Per germline, CDR1 SQVTM and CDR2 ANQGSEA. The CDR3 runs to 13 residues. Trimming took off 4 bases at V and 6 bases at J, with 12 bases between the two ends. The DNA for the CDR3 is TGCAGCGTTGCCTATTTGCTCGCCGGGGAGCTGTTTTTT. It is translated as CSVAYLLAGELFF.

CDR3 in DNA: TGTGCCAGCAGCCCCCCCCCGGGGGTGAACGAGCAGTACTTC. This codes for CASSPPPGVNEQYF. V and J are TRBV9 and TRBJ2-7; possible D gene TRBD2, 6 bases. Looked up from germline, CDR1 is SGDLS and CDR2 is YYNGEE. The CDR3 extends over 14 amino acids. The V gene lost 4 bases and the J gene lost 5 bases, with 16 bases spanning the gap.